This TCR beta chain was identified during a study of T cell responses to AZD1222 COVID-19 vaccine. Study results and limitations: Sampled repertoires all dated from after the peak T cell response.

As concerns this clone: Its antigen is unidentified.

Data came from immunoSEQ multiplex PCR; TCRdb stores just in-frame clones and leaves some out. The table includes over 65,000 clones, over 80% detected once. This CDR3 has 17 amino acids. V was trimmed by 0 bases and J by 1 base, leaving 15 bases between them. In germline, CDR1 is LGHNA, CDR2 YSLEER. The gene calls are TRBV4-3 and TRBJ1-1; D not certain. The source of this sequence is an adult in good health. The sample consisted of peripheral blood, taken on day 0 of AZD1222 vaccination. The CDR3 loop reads CASSQDHLGSSNTEAFF. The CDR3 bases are TGCGCCAGCAGCCAAGATCATTTGGGGTCTTCGAACACTGAAGCTTTCTTT.